These 21 T cell receptor beta chains came from one sample sequenced in a study of T-cell memory formation after mild COVID-19. From the 5' RACE reads, TCRdb called clonotypes with MiXCR, one entry per CDR3 protein. Of over 300,000 distinct CDR3 sequences in the sample, 20% to 25% are singletons; the top ten hold around a fifth. Sample: PBMCs or a T cell subset sorted from them (not recorded which). The receptors were gathered from a man between 18 and 29 years old who had mild COVID-19 (a few samples of this study predate the infection). Cell type and time point are not known.

Comments on this clonotype: The junction differs from germline at one of its ends, possibly a read error. The rearrangement links TRBV27 to TRBJ1-2; 7 bases align to TRBD1. This CDR3 has 17 residues. Germline V gives CDR1 MNHEY, CDR2 SMNVEV (reference sequence). CDR3 sequence: CASSPDLLTGRDYGYNF. The DNA for the CDR3 is TGTGCCAGCAGTCCGGACCTCCTGACAGGGAGAGACTATGGCTACAACTTC.

This sequence joins TRBV20-1 and TRBJ1-5; 7 positions match TRBD1. Germline V gene lookup returns CDR1 DFQATT and CDR2 SNEGSKA (reference sequence). The CDR3 is 13 residues long. V lost 6 bases and J lost 4; bases outside the gene matches: 6. The DNA of the CDR3 is TGCAGTGCCGAGGGGGCGGTTAATCAGCCCCAGCATTTT. The encoded protein is CSAEGAVNQPQHF.

This clonotype was counted at least ten times. This sequence joins TRBV12-3 or TRBV12-4 and TRBJ2-3, with D unresolved. The CDR3 is made up of 14 amino acids. V was clipped by 3 bases and J by 0 bases, with 7 bases between them. CDR3 residues: CASSFWGSTDTQYF. The CDR3 nucleotides read TGTGCCAGCAGTTTTTGGGGTAGCACAGATACGCAGTATTTT.

This rearrangement joins TRBV7-9 to TRBJ2-2; either TRBD1 or TRBD2 may supply D (5 bases each). The CDR3 is 15 amino acids. The V gene lost 3 bases and the J gene lost 3 bases, with 11 bases spanning the gap. Germline CDR1 reads SEHNR; CDR2 reads FQNEAQ (reference sequence). DNA of the CDR3: TGTGCCAGCAGCTTGGGGGTTTTGGACACCGGGGAGCTGTTTTTT. Translating it yields CASSLGVLDTGELFF.

The gene calls are TRBV9 and TRBJ1-2, with a possible D match to TRBD1 (6 bases). Germline V gives CDR1 SGDLS, CDR2 YYNGEE. Trimming took off 0 bases at V and 0 bases at J, with 9 bases between the two ends. This CDR3 has 15 residues. The CDR3 is CASSVDGQPNYGYTF. The CDR3 DNA is TGTGCCAGCAGCGTAGATGGACAGCCTAACTATGGCTACACCTTC.

This chain uses TRBV7-2 with TRBJ2-5, with D possibly matching TRBD2 (6 bases). The V gene's germline CDR1 is SGHTA and CDR2 FQGNSA. Trimming removed 1 base from V and 5 bases from J, with 11 bases in between. The CDR3 is 14 residues long. Here the CDR3 reads CASSLESGRETQYF. CDR3 nucleotide sequence: TGTGCCAGCAGCTTAGAGTCGGGGAGGGAGACCCAGTACTTC. The complete variable domain, with remaining parts taken from reference TRBV7-2 and TRBJ2-5, reads GAGVSQSPSNKVTEKGKDVELRCDPISGHTALYWYRQSLGQGLEFLIYFQGNSAPDKSGLPSDRFSAERTGGSVSTLTIQRTQQEDSAVYLCASSLESGRETQYFGPGTRLLVL.

The V gene is TRBV6-6, the J gene TRBJ2-1, with TRBD1 matching 8 bases. CDR3 size: 15 residues. Trimming took 6 bases from V and 4 from J; bases not matched to a gene: 8. Germline V gives CDR1 MNHNY, CDR2 SVGAGI (reference sequence). CDR3 sequence: CASSRGQGPYNEQFF. The CDR3 DNA follows: TGTGCCAGCAGCCGCGGACAGGGACCGTACAATGAGCAGTTCTTC.

The table lists this clonotype with a few counts. The chain has TRBV6-5 and TRBJ2-7; 12 nucleotides match TRBD2. Germline CDR1 and CDR2: MNHEY and SVGAGI. Germline trimming cut 2 bases from V and 2 bases from J; bases unmatched to any gene: 1. The CDR3 runs 15 residues. DNA of the CDR3: TGTGCCAGCAGTTACGCTAGCGGGGGGGCCTACGAGCAGTACTTC. It is translated as CASSYASGGAYEQYF.

In this sample, this clonotype turned up a few times. The chain employs TRBV7-2 and TRBJ2-5; possible D gene TRBD2, 6 bases. This CDR3 spans 13 amino acids. The germline V gene has CDR1 SGHTA and CDR2 FQGNSA. Trimming cost V 5 bases and J 5 bases, with 12 bases left between them. The CDR3 spells CASSRRSGETQYF. The CDR3 DNA follows: TGTGCCAGCAGCCGAAGGAGCGGGGAGACCCAGTACTTC.

Ten or more counts support this clonotype. The chain combines TRBV7-9 with TRBJ2-1, with 14 nucleotides matching TRBD2. Trimming cost V 5 bases and J 2 bases; bases outside gene matches: 5. The germline V gene has CDR1 SEHNR and CDR2 FQNEAQ (reference sequence). The CDR3 has 17 residues. CDR3 protein: CASSGGLAGATYNEQFF. CDR3 sequence (DNA): TGTGCCAGCAGCGGGGGACTAGCGGGGGCCACCTACAATGAGCAGTTCTTC.

V and J are TRBV5-1 and TRBJ1-2; D not certain. V shed 1 base and J shed 5 bases, with 9 bases lying between them. This CDR3 has 13 residues. Germline-derived CDR1 and CDR2 are SGHRS and YFSETQ. This CDR3 reads CASSLSDLYGYTF. In nucleotides, the CDR3 is TGCGCCAGCAGCTTGTCCGACCTTTATGGCTACACCTTC.

V is TRBV9 and J is TRBJ2-1, with D perhaps TRBD2 (6 bases). CDR3 length: 16 residues. Trimming removed 3 bases from V and 4 bases from J, with 17 bases in between. CDR1 is SGDLS, CDR2 YYNGEE, per germline. CDR3 bases: TGTGCCAGCAGCGCATTCTCGGGGACTCATTACAATGAGCAGTTCTTC. Protein sequence: CASSAFSGTHYNEQFF.

This clonotype was picked up a small number of times. The chain employs TRBV7-2 and TRBJ2-3, with D unresolved. Trimming shortened V by 5 bases and J by 0 bases, and 9 bases separated the two germline ends. The CDR3 contains 14 residues. Germline CDR1 and CDR2: SGHTA and FQGNSA. Here the CDR3 DNA reads TGTGCCAGCAGCCCACAATACAGCACAGATACGCAGTATTTT. Protein: CASSPQYSTDTQYF.

This clonotype was seen only a few times. The chain joins TRBV18 to TRBJ2-5; D is perhaps TRBD1 (5 bases). Germline CDR1 is KGHSH and CDR2 is LQKENI. The CDR3 has 15 amino acids. V was clipped by 2 bases and J by 5 bases, with 15 bases between them. Written as DNA, the CDR3 is TGTGCCAGCTCACCATTAGACAGCCCCTGGGAGACCCAGTACTTC. Encoded protein: CASSPLDSPWETQYF.

This clonotype was counted only a few times. This chain links TRBV29-1 with TRBJ2-7; D may correspond to TRBD1 or TRBD2 (5 bases each). Germline V gene lookup returns CDR1 SQVTM and CDR2 ANQGSEA. This CDR3 has 12 amino acids. The V end was cut by 7 bases, the J end by 2 bases, with 12 bases between. CDR3: CSGGTDAYEQYF. CDR3 coding DNA: TGCAGCGGGGGGACCGACGCCTACGAGCAGTACTTC.

This sequence joins TRBV5-1 and TRBJ2-1; 8 bases line up with TRBD1. Germline CDR1 and CDR2: SGHRS and YFSETQ. The V segment lost 5 bases and the J segment 3 bases; nucleotides outside the gene matches: 7. The CDR3 has 15 amino acids. Here the CDR3 DNA reads TGCGCCAGCAGAACCGGACAGGGAATCTACAATGAGCAGTTCTTC. Protein product: CASRTGQGIYNEQFF.

The chain recombines TRBV29-1 with TRBJ2-1; the D is unclear. The CDR3 sequence is 18 residues long. V lost 3 bases to trimming and J lost 0 bases, with 21 bases between them. From germline, CDR1 is SQVTM and CDR2 ANQGSEA. This CDR3 reads CSVEASRASLSSYNEQFF. The DNA of the CDR3 is TGCAGCGTTGAGGCCTCCCGTGCATCCCTGAGCTCCTACAATGAGCAGTTCTTC.

The chain recombines TRBV6-5 with TRBJ1-6; tentative D call: TRBD1 (6 bases). With 0 bases removed from V and 7 bases from J, the gap between germline ends came to 22 bases. CDR3 length: 19 residues. Germline lookup yields CDR1 MNHEY and CDR2 SVGAGI. The CDR3 sequence: CASSYSPGHLIKGNSPLHF. The CDR3 DNA reads as TGTGCCAGCAGTTACTCCCCGGGACACCTAATAAAGGGCAATTCACCCCTCCACTTT.

A single count supports this clonotype. This chain uses TRBV7-8 with TRBJ1-1; TRBD1 matches 11 bases. V lost 4 bases to trimming and J lost 7 bases; unmatched junction nucleotides: 8. The CDR3 is 15 amino acids. Germline loops: CDR1 SGHVS, CDR2 FQNEAQ. CDR3 protein: CASSSDTGTGGEAFF. The CDR3 bases are TGTGCCAGCAGCTCAGACACCGGGACAGGGGGTGAAGCTTTCTTT.

This chain connects TRBV3-1 to TRBJ2-3, with D maybe TRBD2 (6 bases). This CDR3 is 17 amino acids long. CDR1 is LGHDT, CDR2 YNNKEL, per germline (reference sequence). The V and J ends lost 1 base and 1 base respectively, with 15 bases between them. The CDR3 DNA follows: TGTGCCAGCAGCCAAGTAACCCCGGGAGATGGCACAGATACGCAGTATTTT. Its translation is CASSQVTPGDGTDTQYF.

On this clonotype itself: This is likely an artifact of a read error, given a far larger clone one base away. The J gene is TRBJ1-1, the V gene TRBV6-5; perhaps TRBD1 as D (5 bases). The V end was cut by 6 bases, the J end by 2 bases, with 10 bases between. This CDR3 region has 13 residues. Germline V CDR1 and CDR2: MNHEY, SVGAGI. The CDR3 DNA reads as TGTGCCAGCAGCTCCGGACACAACACTGAAGCTTTCTTT. It yields the protein CASSSGHNTEAFF.